The 20 T cell receptor beta chains below were found in one sample sequenced in a study of cytomegalovirus exposure and HLA in healthy donors. PCR used 60 Vbeta primers and 13 Jbeta primers. Produced via immunoSEQ multiplex PCR; TCRdb's table is partial and in-frame only. The sample carries fewer than 150,000 clones, roughly 79% recorded once. The sequencing sample was made of PBMCs. The source of these receptors is a male donor in good health and CMV-seronegative.

The rearrangement links TRBV7-6 to TRBJ2-1; 7 bases are shared with TRBD2. Trimming removed 4 bases from V and 3 bases from J; junction bases left unmatched: 12. Germline V CDR1 and CDR2: SGHVS, FNYEAQ. The CDR3 sequence is 17 residues long. The CDR3 DNA reads as TGTGCCAGCAGCTGGGGGGGTGGCGGGAGTAGCTACAATGAGCAGTTCTTC. Translated: CASSWGGGGSSYNEQFF.

The CDR3, as DNA: TGTGCCAGTAGTATGATAGGAAGCGGGGGGCTTGAGCAGTTCTTC. This sequence encodes CASSMIGSGGLEQFF. The rearrangement joins TRBV19 to TRBJ2-1, with 9 nucleotides matching TRBD2. The CDR3 is 15 amino acids. In germline, CDR1 is LNHDA, CDR2 SQIVND (reference sequence). V gave up 3 bases and J gave up 9 bases; unmatched junction bases: 9. Supplemented by reference TRBV19 and TRBJ2-1, the full variable domain reads DGGITQSPKYLFRKEGQNVTLSCEQNLNHDAMYWYRQDPGQGLRLIYYSQIVNDFQKGDIAEGYSVSREKKESFPLTVTSAQKNPTAFYLCASSMIGSGGLEQFFGPGTRLTVL.

The chain recombines TRBV5-4 with TRBJ1-2; TRBD1 agrees at 11 bases. CDR3 length equals 14 residues. Germline V lookup: CDR1 SGHNT, CDR2 YYREEE (reference sequence). Trimming removed 4 bases from V and 6 bases from J; junction bases left unmatched: 5. This chain's CDR3 is CASSPGQGADGYTF. CDR3 DNA sequence: TGTGCCAGCAGCCCCGGACAGGGGGCAGATGGCTACACCTTC.

J is TRBJ2-1 and V is TRBV14; the D gene is possibly TRBD1 (6 bases). Trimming cost V 4 bases and J 4 bases, with 8 bases left between them. This CDR3 contains 13 residues. Germline CDR1 and CDR2: SGHDN and FVKESK. CDR3: CASSRTGYNEQFF. Written as DNA, the CDR3 is TGTGCCAGCAGCCGTACAGGGTACAATGAGCAGTTCTTC.

The genes are TRBV5-1 and TRBJ2-7; 8 bases align to TRBD1. CDR3 length: 15 residues. Germline-derived CDR1 and CDR2 are SGHRS and YFSETQ. V trimming: 4 bases; J trimming: 2 bases; junction bases outside the gene matches: 8. The CDR3 bases are TGCGCCAGCAGCCCGGAACGGACAGGGACCTACGAGCAGTACTTC. Translation: CASSPERTGTYEQYF. Full variable domain (rest looked up from reference TRBV5-1 and TRBJ2-7): KAGVTQTPRYLIKTRGQQVTLSCSPISGHRSVSWYQQTPGQGLQFLFEYFSETQRNKGNFPGRFSGRQFSNSRSEMNVSTLELGDSALYLCASSPERTGTYEQYFGPGTRLTVT.

The rearrangement links TRBV27 to TRBJ2-7; TRBD2 might be the D (6 bases). Germline CDR1 reads MNHEY; CDR2 reads SMNVEV (reference sequence). The CDR3 covers 12 residues. V was pared by 5 bases and J by 2 bases, with 7 bases between. The CDR3 DNA follows: TGTGCCAGCAGTGGCGGGACCTACGAGCAGTACTTC. Its translation is CASSGGTYEQYF.

The V gene is TRBV27, the J gene TRBJ1-1; D ambiguous. The V and J ends lost 5 bases and 6 bases respectively, with 13 bases between them. Germline assignment: CDR1 MNHEY and CDR2 SMNVEV (reference sequence). The CDR3 length is 13 residues. The CDR3 protein is CASSPPAGPEAFF. DNA for the CDR3: TGTGCCAGCAGTCCTCCCGCGGGCCCTGAAGCTTTCTTT.

The chain employs TRBV2 and TRBJ2-1; 10 positions match TRBD2. V gave up 6 bases and J gave up 3 bases; unmatched junction bases: 5. The CDR3 runs to 15 residues. Looked up from germline, CDR1 is SNHLY and CDR2 is FYNNEI. CDR3 in amino acids: CASRVASGSYNEQFF. CDR3 bases: TGTGCCAGCAGGGTAGCTAGCGGGAGCTACAATGAGCAGTTCTTC.

This chain connects TRBV6-5 to TRBJ2-7; 8 nucleotides align to TRBD1. Trimming took 2 bases from V and 2 from J; bases not matched to a gene: 2. The CDR3 has 14 residues. CDR1 is MNHEY, CDR2 SVGAGI, per germline. CDR3 loop: CASSYTQGAYEQYF. CDR3 nucleotides: TGTGCCAGCAGTTACACACAGGGGGCCTACGAGCAGTACTTC.

This chain connects TRBV6-1 to TRBJ1-1; D perhaps matches TRBD1 (5 bases). The CDR3 has 15 residues. Germline CDR1 MNHNS, CDR2 SASEGT. Trimming left V 2 bases short and J 3 bases short, with 13 bases between. The chain's CDR3 is CASSEWQGRDTEAFF. The CDR3 DNA reads as TGTGCCAGCAGTGAATGGCAGGGTAGGGACACTGAAGCTTTCTTT.

This clone has just a few counts. J is TRBJ2-1 and V is TRBV12-5, with 7 bases that match TRBD2. CDR1 is LGHNT, CDR2 FRNRAP, per germline. V shed 6 bases and J 2 bases; nucleotides not matched to a gene: 16. The CDR3 extends over 18 amino acids. CDR3 sequence: CASGGAAGDRSPYNEQFF. The CDR3 nucleotides are TGTGCTAGTGGGGGCGCGGCGGGAGATCGGAGCCCCTACAATGAGCAGTTCTTC.

This clone has just a few counts. The V gene is TRBV5-1, the J gene TRBJ2-6, with D uncertain. The CDR3 loop spans 15 amino acids. V dropped 0 bases and J dropped 0 bases, with 4 bases sitting between them. Germline CDR1 is SGHRS and CDR2 is YFSETQ. CDR3 sequence (DNA): TGCGCCAGCAGCTTGGCCTTCTCTGGGGCCAACGTCCTGACTTTC. Protein product: CASSLAFSGANVLTF. Combining the CDR3 with reference TRBV5-1 and TRBJ2-6 gives the whole variable domain KAGVTQTPRYLIKTRGQQVTLSCSPISGHRSVSWYQQTPGQGLQFLFEYFSETQRNKGNFPGRFSGRQFSNSRSEMNVSTLELGDSALYLCASSLAFSGANVLTFGAGSRLTVL.

The chain links TRBV6-5 to TRBJ1-2, with 9 bases that match TRBD1. The CDR3 runs 13 residues. V shed 5 bases, J shed 8 bases, and the junction held 6 bases outside the gene matches. Germline V gene sequence: CDR1 MNHEY, CDR2 SVGAGI. In DNA, the CDR3 is TGTGCCAGCAGTACGAGGACAGGGGAGGGCTACACCTTC. Translating it yields CASSTRTGEGYTF.

This clone was picked up one time. The chain couples TRBV7-8 to TRBJ1-2; D gene unclear. CDR1 is SGHVS and CDR2 is FQNEAQ in the germline V gene. CDR3 length: 12 residues. V gave up 5 bases and J gave up 7 bases, with 11 bases separating them. The DNA of the CDR3 is TGTGCCAGCAGCCCCCTTGCCGGTGGCTACACCTTC. As protein: CASSPLAGGYTF.

This chain joins TRBV27 and TRBJ2-1, with a possible D match to TRBD1 (5 bases). Trimming removed 6 bases at V and 3 bases at J, with 18 bases between. This CDR3 comprises 16 residues. Germline V CDR1 and CDR2: MNHEY, SMNVEV (reference sequence). This CDR3 reads CASSQEGVADYNEQFF. The DNA for the CDR3 is TGTGCCAGCAGCCAAGAAGGGGTGGCAGACTACAATGAGCAGTTCTTC.

V and J are TRBV27 and TRBJ1-2; D may be TRBD1 (6 bases). Per the germline V gene, CDR1 is MNHEY and CDR2 is SMNVEV (reference sequence). Trimming pared 2 bases from V and 6 bases from J, leaving 19 bases between. This CDR3 spans 16 amino acids. The chain's CDR3 is CASSLGDGLGANGYTF. CDR3 coding DNA: TGTGCCAGCAGTTTAGGCGACGGTCTGGGGGCAAATGGCTACACCTTC.

The rearrangement uses TRBV5-8 and TRBJ2-7; D possibly corresponds to TRBD1 (6 bases). This CDR3 is 14 amino acids long. CDR1 SGHTS and CDR2 YDEGEE come from the germline V gene. Trimming removed 0 bases at V and 3 bases at J, with 10 bases between. CDR3 region: CASSLGQAIYEQYF. The CDR3 DNA follows: TGTGCCAGCAGCTTGGGACAGGCGATCTACGAGCAGTACTTC.

This clone showed up just a few times. CDR3 nucleotides: TGTGCCAGCAGCGTAGTGGGACAGGGCTTAGCTGAAGCTTTCTTT. It is translated as CASSVVGQGLAEAFF. The V gene is TRBV9, the J gene TRBJ1-1, with 9 bases aligning to TRBD1. This CDR3 is built from 15 residues. J was trimmed by 6 bases and V by 0 bases; bases with no gene match: 6. Germline values: CDR1 SGDLS, CDR2 YYNGEE. The complete variable domain, with remaining parts taken from reference TRBV9 and TRBJ1-1, reads DSGVTQTPKHLITATGQRVTLRCSPRSGDLSVYWYQQSLDQGLQFLIQYYNGEERAKGNILERFSAQQFPDLHSELNLSSLELGDSALYFCASSVVGQGLAEAFFGQGTRLTVV.

The rearrangement joins TRBV28 to TRBJ2-5; D is possibly TRBD2 (6 bases). The CDR3 is made up of 14 amino acids. Per germline, CDR1 MDHEN and CDR2 SYDVKM. The V gene lost 2 bases and the J gene lost 5 bases, with 12 bases spanning the gap. Written as DNA, the CDR3 is TGTGCCAGCAGTTTAGGAGGGGTCCGGGAGACCCAGTACTTC. Encoded protein: CASSLGGVRETQYF. Full variable domain (rest looked up from reference TRBV28 and TRBJ2-5): DVKVTQSSRYLVKRTGEKVFLECVQDMDHENMFWYRQDPGLGLRLIYFSYDVKMKEKGDIPEGYSVSREKKERFSLILESASTNQTSMYLCASSLGGVRETQYFGPGTRLLVL.

This clone has more than one count but fewer than ten. The gene calls are TRBV5-5 and TRBJ2-3; a weak D match, TRBD2 (6 bases). Per the germline V gene, CDR1 is SGHKS and CDR2 is YYEKEE (reference sequence). The V end lost 5 bases, the J end lost 1 base, and 11 bases lay between the germline ends. CDR3 size: 14 residues. CDR3 sequence reads: CASRVASGTDTQYF. CDR3 coding DNA: TGTGCCAGCAGGGTTGCTAGCGGCACAGATACGCAGTATTTT.